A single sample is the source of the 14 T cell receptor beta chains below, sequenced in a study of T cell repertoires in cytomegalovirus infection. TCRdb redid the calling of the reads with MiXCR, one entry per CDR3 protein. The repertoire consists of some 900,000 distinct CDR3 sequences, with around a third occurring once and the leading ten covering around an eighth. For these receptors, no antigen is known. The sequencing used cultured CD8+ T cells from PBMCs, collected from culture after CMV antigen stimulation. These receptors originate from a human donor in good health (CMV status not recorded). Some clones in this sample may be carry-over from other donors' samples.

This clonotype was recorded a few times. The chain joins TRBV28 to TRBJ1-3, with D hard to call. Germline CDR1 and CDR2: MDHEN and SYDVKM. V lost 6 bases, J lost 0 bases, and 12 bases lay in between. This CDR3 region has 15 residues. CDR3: CASRRSGSSGNTIYF. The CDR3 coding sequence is TGTGCCAGCAGAAGGTCGGGCTCCTCTGGAAACACCATATATTTT.

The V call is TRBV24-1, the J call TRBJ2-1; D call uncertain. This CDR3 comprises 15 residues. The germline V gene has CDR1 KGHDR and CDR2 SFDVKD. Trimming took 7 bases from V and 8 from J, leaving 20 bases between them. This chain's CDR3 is CATSAQGRPRDEQFF. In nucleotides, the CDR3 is TGTGCCACCAGCGCCCAAGGGCGGCCACGGGATGAGCAGTTCTTC.

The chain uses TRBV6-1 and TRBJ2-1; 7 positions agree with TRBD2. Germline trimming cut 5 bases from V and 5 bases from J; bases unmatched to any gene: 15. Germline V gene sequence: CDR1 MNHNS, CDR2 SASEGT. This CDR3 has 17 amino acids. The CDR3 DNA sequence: TGTGCCAGCAGTCCCTTCAGAGAGCGGGGTATACACAATGAGCAGTTCTTC. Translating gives CASSPFRERGIHNEQFF.

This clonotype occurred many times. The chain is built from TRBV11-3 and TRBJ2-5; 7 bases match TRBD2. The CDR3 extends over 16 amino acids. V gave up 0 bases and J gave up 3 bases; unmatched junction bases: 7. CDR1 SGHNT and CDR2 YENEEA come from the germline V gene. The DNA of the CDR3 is TGTGCCAGCAGCTTAGATCGGCCTAGCGGCAAAGAGACCCAGTACTTC. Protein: CASSLDRPSGKETQYF.

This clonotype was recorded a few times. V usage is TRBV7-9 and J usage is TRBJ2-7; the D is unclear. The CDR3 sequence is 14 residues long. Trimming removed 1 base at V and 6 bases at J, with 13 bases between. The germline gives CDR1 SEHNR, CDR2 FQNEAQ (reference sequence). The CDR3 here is CASSLDGRRSEQYV. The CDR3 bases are TGTGCCAGCAGCTTAGATGGTCGACGGAGCGAGCAGTACGTC.

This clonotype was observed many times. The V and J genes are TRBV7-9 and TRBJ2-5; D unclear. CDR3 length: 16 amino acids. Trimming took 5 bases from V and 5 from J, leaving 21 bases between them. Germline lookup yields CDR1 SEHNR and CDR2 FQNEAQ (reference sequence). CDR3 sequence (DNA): TGTGCCAGCAGCGTCGATCCCGCCCGGATTCGGGAGACCCAGTACTTC. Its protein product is CASSVDPARIRETQYF.

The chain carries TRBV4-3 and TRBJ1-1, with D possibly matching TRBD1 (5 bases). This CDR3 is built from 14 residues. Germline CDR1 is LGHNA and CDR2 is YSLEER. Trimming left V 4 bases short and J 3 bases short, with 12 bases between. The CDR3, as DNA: TGCGCCAGCAGCCGTGGGGGACGGGACACTGAAGCTTTCTTT. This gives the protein CASSRGGRDTEAFF.

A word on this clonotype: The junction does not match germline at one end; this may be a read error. In nucleotides, the CDR3 is TGTGCCAACAGTAGCCCAGGAGGCCTTCCGACTCTAGCTTTCTTT. It specifies CANSSPGGLPTLAFF. The V gene is TRBV6-1, the J gene TRBJ1-1; D uncertain. CDR1 MNHNS and CDR2 SASEGT come from the germline V gene. This CDR3 spans 15 amino acids.

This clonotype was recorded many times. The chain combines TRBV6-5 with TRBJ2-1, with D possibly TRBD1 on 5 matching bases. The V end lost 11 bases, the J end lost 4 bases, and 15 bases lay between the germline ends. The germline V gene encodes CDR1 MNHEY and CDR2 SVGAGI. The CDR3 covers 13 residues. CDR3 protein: CAARAGLYNEQFF. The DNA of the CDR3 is TGTGCCGCAAGGGCAGGGTTATACAATGAGCAGTTCTTC.

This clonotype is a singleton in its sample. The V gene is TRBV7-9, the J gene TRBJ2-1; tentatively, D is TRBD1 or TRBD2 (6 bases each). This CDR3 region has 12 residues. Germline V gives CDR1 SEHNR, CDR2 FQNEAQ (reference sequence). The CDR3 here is CASGNRDNEQFF. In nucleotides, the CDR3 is TGTGCTAGCGGAAACAGGGACAATGAGCAGTTCTTC.

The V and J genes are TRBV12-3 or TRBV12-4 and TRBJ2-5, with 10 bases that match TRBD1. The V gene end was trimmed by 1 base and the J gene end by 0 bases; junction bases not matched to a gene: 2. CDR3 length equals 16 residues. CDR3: CASSLGDRGDQETQYF. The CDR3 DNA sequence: TGTGCCAGCAGTTTAGGGGACAGGGGCGACCAAGAGACCCAGTACTTC.

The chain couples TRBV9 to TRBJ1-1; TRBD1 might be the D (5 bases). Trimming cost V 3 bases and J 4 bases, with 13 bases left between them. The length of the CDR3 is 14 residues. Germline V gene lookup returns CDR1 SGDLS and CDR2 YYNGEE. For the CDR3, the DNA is TGTGCCAGCAGCGGGACCAACGGGGGCACTGAAGCTTTCTTT. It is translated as CASSGTNGGTEAFF.

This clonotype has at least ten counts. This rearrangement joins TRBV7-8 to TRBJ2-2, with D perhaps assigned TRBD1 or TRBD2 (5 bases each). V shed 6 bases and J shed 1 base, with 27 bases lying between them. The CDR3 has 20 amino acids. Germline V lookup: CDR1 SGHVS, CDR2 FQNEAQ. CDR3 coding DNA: TGTGCCAGCAGTTATAGTGCAACGGGACCTGATTACGAGAACACCGGGGAGCTGTTTTTT. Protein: CASSYSATGPDYENTGELFF.

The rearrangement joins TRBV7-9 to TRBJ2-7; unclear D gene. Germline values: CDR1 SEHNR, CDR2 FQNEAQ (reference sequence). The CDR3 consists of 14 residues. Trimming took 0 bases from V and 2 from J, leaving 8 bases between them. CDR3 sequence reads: CASSLAGSPYEQYV. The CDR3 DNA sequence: TGTGCCAGCAGCTTAGCTGGGTCCCCCTACGAGCAGTACGTC.